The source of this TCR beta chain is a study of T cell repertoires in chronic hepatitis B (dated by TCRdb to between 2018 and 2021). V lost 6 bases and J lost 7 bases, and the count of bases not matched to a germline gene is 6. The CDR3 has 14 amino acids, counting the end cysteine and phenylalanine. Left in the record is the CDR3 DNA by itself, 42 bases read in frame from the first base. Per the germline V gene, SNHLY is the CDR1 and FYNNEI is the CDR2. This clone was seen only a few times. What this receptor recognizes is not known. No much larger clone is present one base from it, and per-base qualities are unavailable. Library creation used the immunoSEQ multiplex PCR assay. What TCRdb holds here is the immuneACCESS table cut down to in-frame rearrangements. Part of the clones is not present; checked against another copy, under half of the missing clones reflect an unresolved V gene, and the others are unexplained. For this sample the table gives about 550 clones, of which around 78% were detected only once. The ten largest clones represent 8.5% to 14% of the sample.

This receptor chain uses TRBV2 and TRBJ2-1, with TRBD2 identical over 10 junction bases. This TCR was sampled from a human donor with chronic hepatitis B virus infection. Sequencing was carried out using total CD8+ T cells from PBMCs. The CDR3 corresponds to CASSASGGGNEQFF. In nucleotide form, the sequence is TGTGCCAGCAGCGCTAGCGGGGGTGGGAATGAGCAGTTCTTC.